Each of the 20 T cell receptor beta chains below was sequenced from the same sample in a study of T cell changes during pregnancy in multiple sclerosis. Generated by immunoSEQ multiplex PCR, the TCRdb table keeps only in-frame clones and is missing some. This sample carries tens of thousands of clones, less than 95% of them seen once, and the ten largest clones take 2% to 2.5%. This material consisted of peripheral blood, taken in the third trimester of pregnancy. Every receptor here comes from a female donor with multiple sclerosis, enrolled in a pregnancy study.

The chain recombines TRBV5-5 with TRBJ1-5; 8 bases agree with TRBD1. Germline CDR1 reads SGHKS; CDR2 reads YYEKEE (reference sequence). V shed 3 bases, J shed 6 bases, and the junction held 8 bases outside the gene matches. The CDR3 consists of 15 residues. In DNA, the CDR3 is TGTGCCAGCAGCTCTTCAGACAGGGGTAGTCAGCCCCAGCATTTT. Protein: CASSSSDRGSQPQHF.

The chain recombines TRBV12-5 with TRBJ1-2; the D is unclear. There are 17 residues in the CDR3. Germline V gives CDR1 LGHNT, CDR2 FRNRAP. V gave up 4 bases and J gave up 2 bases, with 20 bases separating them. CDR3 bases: TGTGCTAGTGGTTCGCCCAGAGGGCCTCGCAGGAACTATGGCTACACCTTC. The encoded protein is CASGSPRGPRRNYGYTF.

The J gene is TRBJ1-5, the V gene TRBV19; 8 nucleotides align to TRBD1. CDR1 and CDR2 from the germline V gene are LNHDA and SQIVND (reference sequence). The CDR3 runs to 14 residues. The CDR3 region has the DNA TGTGCTTCAAAGCAACAGGGGGTAACTCAGCCCCAGCATTTT. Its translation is CASKQQGVTQPQHF.

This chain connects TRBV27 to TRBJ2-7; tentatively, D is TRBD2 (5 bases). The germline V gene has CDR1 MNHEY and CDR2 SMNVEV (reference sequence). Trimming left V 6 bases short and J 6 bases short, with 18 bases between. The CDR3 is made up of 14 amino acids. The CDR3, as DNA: TGTGCCAGCAGAATAGGGAGCCCTACTGGCGAGCAGTACTTC. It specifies CASRIGSPTGEQYF.

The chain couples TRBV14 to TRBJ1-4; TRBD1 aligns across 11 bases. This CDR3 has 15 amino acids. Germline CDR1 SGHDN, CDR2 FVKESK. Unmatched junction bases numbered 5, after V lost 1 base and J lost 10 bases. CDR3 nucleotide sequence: TGTGCCAGCAGCCAAGGTGGGACAGGGGGTGGAAAACTGTTTTTT. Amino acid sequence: CASSQGGTGGGKLFF.

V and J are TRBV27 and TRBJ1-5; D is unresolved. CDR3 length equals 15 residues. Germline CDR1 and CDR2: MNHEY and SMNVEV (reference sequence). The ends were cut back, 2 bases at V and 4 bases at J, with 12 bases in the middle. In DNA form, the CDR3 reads TGTGCCAGCAGTTTAGTTGGGCAACGAAATCAGCCCCAGCATTTT. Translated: CASSLVGQRNQPQHF.

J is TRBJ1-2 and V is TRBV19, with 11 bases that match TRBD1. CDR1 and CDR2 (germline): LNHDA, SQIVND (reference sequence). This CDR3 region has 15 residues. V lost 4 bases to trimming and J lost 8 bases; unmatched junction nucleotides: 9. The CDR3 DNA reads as TGTGCCAGTAGTACGGGACAGGGGGGAACATACGGCTACACCTTC. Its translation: CASSTGQGGTYGYTF.

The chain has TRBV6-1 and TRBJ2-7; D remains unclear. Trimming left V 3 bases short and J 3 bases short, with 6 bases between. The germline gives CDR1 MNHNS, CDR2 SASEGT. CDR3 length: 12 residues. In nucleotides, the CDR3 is TGTGCCAGCAGTGAGGCAGTCTACGAGCAGTACTTC. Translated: CASSEAVYEQYF.

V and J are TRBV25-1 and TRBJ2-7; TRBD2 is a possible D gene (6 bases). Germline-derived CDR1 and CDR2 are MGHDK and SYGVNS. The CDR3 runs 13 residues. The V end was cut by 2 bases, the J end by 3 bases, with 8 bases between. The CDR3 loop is CASSEDSGYEQYF. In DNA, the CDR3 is TGTGCCAGCAGTGAAGATAGCGGCTACGAGCAGTACTTC.

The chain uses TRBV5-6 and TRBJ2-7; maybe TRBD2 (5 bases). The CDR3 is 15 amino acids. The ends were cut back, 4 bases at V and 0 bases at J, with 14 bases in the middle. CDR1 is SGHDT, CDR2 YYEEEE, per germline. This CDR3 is CASSPRAWSSYEQYF. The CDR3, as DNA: TGTGCCAGCAGCCCGAGGGCCTGGAGCTCCTACGAGCAGTACTTC.

The CDR3, as DNA: TGCAGCGTAGCGGGGGTTCTGACCTATGGCTACACCTTC. This codes for CSVAGVLTYGYTF. The chain combines TRBV29-1 with TRBJ1-2, with D perhaps TRBD1 (5 bases). CDR1 and CDR2 (germline): SQVTM, ANQGSEA. The CDR3 covers 13 residues. V lost 6 bases to trimming and J lost 4 bases, with 15 bases between them. Variable domain in full (rest from reference TRBV29-1 and TRBJ1-2): SAVISQKPSRDICQRGTSLTIQCQVDSQVTMMFWYRQQPGQSLTLIATANQGSEATYESGFVIDKFPISRPNLTFSTLTVSNMSPEDSSIYLCSVAGVLTYGYTFGSGTRLTVV.

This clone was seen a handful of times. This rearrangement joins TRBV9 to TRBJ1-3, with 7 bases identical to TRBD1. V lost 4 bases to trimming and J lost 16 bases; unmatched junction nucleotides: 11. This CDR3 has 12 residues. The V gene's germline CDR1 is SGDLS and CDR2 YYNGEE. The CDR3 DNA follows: TGTGCCAGCAGCACGCGGACAGGCCAAGTCTATTTT. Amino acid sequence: CASSTRTGQVYF. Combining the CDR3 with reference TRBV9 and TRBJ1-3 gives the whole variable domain DSGVTQTPKHLITATGQRVTLRCSPRSGDLSVYWYQQSLDQGLQFLIQYYNGEERAKGNILERFSAQQFPDLHSELNLSSLELGDSALYFCASSTRTGQVYFGEGSWLTVV.

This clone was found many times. Here the CDR3 DNA reads TGTGCCAGCAGCGGGGAAATAATAGGGGCTCCGGACTACGAGCAGTACTTC. It yields the protein CASSGEIIGAPDYEQYF. The chain uses TRBV5-6 and TRBJ2-7; maybe TRBD1 (5 bases). Germline lookup yields CDR1 SGHDT and CDR2 YYEEEE. V dropped 4 bases and J dropped 3 bases, with 23 bases sitting between them. This CDR3 is 17 amino acids long.

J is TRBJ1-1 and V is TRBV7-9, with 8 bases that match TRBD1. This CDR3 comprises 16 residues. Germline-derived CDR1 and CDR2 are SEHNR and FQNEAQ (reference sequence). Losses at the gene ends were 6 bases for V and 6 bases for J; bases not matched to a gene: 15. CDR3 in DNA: TGTGCCAGCAGTTCTACGGGGACAGGCCTCCCTCCTGAAGCTTTCTTT. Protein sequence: CASSSTGTGLPPEAFF. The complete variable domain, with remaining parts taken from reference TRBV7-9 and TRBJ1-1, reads DTGVSQNPRHKITKRGQNVTFRCDPISEHNRLYWYRQTLGQGPEFLTYFQNEAQLEKSRLLSDRFSAERPKGSFSTLEIQRTEQGDSAMYLCASSSTGTGLPPEAFFGQGTRLTVV.

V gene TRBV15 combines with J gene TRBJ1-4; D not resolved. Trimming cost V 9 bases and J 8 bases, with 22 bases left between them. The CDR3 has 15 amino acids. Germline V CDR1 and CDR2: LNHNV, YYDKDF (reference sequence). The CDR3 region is CATTTGTRREEKLFF. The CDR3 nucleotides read TGTGCCACTACCACGGGTACTCGAAGGGAGGAAAAACTGTTTTTT.

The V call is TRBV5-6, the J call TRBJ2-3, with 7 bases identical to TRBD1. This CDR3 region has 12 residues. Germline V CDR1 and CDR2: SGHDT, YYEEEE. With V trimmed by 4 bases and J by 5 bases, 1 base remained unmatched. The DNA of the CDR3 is TGTGCCAGCAGCCCAGGGGGAGATACGCAGTATTTT. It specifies CASSPGGDTQYF.

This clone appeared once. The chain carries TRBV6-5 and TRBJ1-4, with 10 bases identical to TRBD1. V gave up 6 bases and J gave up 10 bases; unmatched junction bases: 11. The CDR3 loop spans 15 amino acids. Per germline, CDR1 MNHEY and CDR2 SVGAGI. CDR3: CASRSGQGVLRKLFF. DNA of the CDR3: TGTGCCAGCAGATCTGGACAGGGGGTATTGCGAAAACTGTTTTTT.

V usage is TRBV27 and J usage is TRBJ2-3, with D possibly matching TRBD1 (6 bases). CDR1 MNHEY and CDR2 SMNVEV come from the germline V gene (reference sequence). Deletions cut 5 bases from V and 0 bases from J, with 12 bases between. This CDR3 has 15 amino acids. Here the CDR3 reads CASSPGQLSTDTQYF. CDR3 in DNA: TGTGCCAGCAGTCCCGGACAGCTTAGCACAGATACGCAGTATTTT.

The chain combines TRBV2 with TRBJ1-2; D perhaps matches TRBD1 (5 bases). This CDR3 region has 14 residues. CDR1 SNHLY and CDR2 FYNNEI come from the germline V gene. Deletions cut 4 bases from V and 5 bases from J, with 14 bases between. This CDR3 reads CASSATGDGYGYTF. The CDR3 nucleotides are TGTGCCAGCAGTGCCACAGGTGATGGGTATGGCTACACCTTC.

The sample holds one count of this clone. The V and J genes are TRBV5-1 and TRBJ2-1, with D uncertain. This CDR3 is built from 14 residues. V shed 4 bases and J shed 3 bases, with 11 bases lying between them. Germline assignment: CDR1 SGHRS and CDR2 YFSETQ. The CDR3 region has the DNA TGCGCCAGCAGCCCAACAGAGCTCTACAATGAGCAGTTCTTC. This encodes CASSPTELYNEQFF.